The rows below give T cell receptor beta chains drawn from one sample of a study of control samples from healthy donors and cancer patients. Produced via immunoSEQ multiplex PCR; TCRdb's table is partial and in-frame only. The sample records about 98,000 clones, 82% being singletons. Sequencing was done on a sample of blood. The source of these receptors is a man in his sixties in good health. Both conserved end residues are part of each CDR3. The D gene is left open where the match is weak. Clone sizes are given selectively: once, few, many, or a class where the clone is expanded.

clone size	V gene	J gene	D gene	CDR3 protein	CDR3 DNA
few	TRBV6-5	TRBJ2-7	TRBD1	CASSWSGQGAYEQYF	TGTGCCAGCAGTTGGTCCGGACAGGGGGCTTACGAGCAGTACTTC
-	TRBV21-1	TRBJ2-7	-	CASSPLKVAAYEQYF	TGTGCCAGCAGCCCCCTTAAGGTGGCGGCCTACGAGCAGTACTTC
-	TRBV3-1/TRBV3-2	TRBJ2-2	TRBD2	CASSHGLAGGTNTGELFF	TGTGCCAGCAGCCACGGACTAGCGGGAGGGACGAACACCGGGGAGCTGTTTTTT
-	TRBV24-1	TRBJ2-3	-	CATSDPSSLGADTQYF	TGTGCCACCAGTGATCCCTCTAGCCTTGGCGCAGATACGCAGTATTTT
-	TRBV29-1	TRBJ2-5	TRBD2	CSVSGLAGSETQYF	TGCAGCGTTTCGGGACTAGCGGGGTCAGAGACCCAGTACTTC
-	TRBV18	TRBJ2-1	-	CASSPRQGVGANGGEQFF	TGTGCCAGCTCACCACGGCAGGGAGTGGGGGCCAATGGGGGTGAGCAGTTCTTC
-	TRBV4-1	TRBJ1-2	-	CASSHRMVNYGYTF	TGCGCCAGCAGCCACAGAATGGTGAACTATGGCTACACCTTC
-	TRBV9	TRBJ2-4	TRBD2	CASSVEAGGPRNIQYF	TGTGCCAGCAGCGTAGAAGCGGGGGGGCCCAGAAACATTCAGTACTTC
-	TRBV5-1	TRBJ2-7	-	CASRAHGTADREQYF	TGCGCCAGCAGAGCTCACGGGACGGCAGACCGCGAGCAGTACTTC
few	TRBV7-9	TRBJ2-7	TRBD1	CASSLSGQGPSYEQYF	TGTGCCAGCAGCCTCTCGGGACAGGGTCCCTCCTACGAGCAGTACTTC
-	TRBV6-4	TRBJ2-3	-	CASSVEVTDTQYF	TGTGCCAGCAGTGTCGAGGTCACAGATACGCAGTATTTT
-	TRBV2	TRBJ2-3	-	CASSVRSTQYF	TGTGCCAGCAGTGTTAGGAGTACGCAGTATTTT
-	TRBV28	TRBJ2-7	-	CASSFWLASHEQYF	TGTGCCAGCAGTTTCTGGCTAGCTAGCCACGAGCAGTACTTC
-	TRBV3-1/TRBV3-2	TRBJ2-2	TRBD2	CASSQGTSGRVGGELFF	TGTGCCAGCAGCCAAGGGACTAGCGGGAGGGTCGGCGGGGAGCTGTTTTTT
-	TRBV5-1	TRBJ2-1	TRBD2	CASSLGLAGRNEQFF	TGCGCCAGCAGCTTGGGTCTAGCGGGACGGAATGAGCAGTTCTTC
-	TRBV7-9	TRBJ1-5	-	CASSLEGGLNQPQHF	TGTGCCAGCAGCTTAGAGGGCGGTCTAAATCAGCCCCAGCATTTT
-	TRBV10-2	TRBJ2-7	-	CASREVGGEGHYEQYF	TGCGCCAGCAGGGAAGTCGGGGGCGAGGGGCACTACGAGCAGTACTTC
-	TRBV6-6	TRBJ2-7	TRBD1	CASSYSNRGYEQYF	TGTGCCAGCAGTTACTCGAACAGGGGATACGAGCAGTACTTC
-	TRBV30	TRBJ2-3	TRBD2	CAWVRGGRDTDTQYF	TGTGCCTGGGTGCGGGGGGGCCGGGACACAGATACGCAGTATTTT
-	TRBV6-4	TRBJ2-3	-	CASSDSSGSDTQYF	TGTGCCAGCAGTGACTCGAGCGGGTCGGATACGCAGTATTTT
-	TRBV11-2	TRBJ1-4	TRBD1	CASSNTGGANEKLFF	TGTGCCAGCAGCAATACAGGGGGAGCTAATGAAAAACTGTTTTTT
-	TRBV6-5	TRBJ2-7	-	CASSRGQTPSYEQYF	TGTGCCAGCAGCCGCGGACAGACTCCCTCCTACGAGCAGTACTTC
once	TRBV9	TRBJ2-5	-	CASSVAARGGQETQYF	TGTGCCAGCAGCGTAGCTGCAAGGGGAGGCCAAGAGACCCAGTACTTC
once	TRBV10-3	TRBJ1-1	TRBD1	CATFAGGGGTEAFF	TGTGCCACTTTCGCAGGGGGCGGGGGAACTGAAGCTTTCTTT
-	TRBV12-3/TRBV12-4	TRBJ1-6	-	CASSRSNSPLHF	TGTGCCAGCAGTCGCTCGAATTCACCCCTCCACTTT
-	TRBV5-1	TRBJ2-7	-	CASSLAGAGRQYF	TGCGCCAGCAGCTTGGCCGGGGCGGGGCGGCAGTACTTC
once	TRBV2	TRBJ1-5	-	CASNRRLGGGSNQPQHF	TGTGCCAGCAACCGACGGTTGGGGGGTGGGAGCAATCAGCCCCAGCATTTT
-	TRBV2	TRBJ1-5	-	CASSEGQISNQPQHF	TGTGCCAGCAGTGAAGGACAGATTAGCAATCAGCCCCAGCATTTT
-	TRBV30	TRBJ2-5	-	CAWSPRGAETQYF	TGTGCCTGGAGTCCGCGGGGTGCAGAGACCCAGTACTTC
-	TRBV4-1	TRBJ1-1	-	CASSQGEWYTEAFF	TGCGCCAGCAGCCAGGGGGAGTGGTACACTGAAGCTTTCTTT
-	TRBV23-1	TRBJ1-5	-	CASSQSSPNRGNQPQHF	TGCGCCAGCAGTCAATCCTCACCAAACAGGGGCAATCAGCCCCAGCATTTT
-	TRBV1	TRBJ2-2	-	CTSSHLDRHNSNTGELFF	TGCACCAGCAGCCATTTGGACCGCCACAACTCGAACACCGGGGAGCTGTTTTTT
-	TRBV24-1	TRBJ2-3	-	CATSRDTDTDTQYF	TGTGCCACCAGTCGGGACACGGACACAGATACGCAGTATTTT
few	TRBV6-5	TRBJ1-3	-	CATRGRNTIYF	TGTGCCACCCGGGGAAGGAACACCATATATTTT
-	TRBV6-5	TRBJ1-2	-	CASSYSGLRHYGYTF	TGTGCCAGCAGTTACAGCGGTCTAAGGCACTATGGCTACACCTTC
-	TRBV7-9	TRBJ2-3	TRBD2	CASGRDTDTQYF	TGTGCCAGCGGGAGGGACACAGATACGCAGTATTTT
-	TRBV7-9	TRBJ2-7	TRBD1	CASSPRDRATYEQYF	TGTGCCAGCAGCCCGCGGGACAGGGCGACCTACGAGCAGTACTTC
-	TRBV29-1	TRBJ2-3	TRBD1	CSTRTVGTGGDTQYF	TGCAGCACTCGCACGGTGGGGACAGGGGGAGATACGCAGTATTTT
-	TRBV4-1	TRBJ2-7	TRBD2	CASSQDRGLAGESYEQYF	TGCGCCAGCAGCCAAGATAGAGGGCTAGCGGGAGAGTCCTACGAGCAGTACTTC
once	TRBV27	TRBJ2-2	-	CASSFRQSYTGELFF	TGTGCCAGCAGTTTTAGACAGTCCTACACCGGGGAGCTGTTTTTT
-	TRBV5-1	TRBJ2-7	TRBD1	CASSTGQGAREQYF	TGCGCCAGCAGCACCGGACAGGGGGCGCGGGAGCAGTACTTC
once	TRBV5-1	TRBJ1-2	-	CASSSPTGLYGYTF	TGCGCCAGCAGCTCACCGACAGGTCTCTATGGCTACACCTTC
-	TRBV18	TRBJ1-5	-	CASSPDGNQPQHF	TGTGCCAGCTCACCGGACGGCAATCAGCCCCAGCATTTT
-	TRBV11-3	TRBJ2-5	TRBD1	CASSPTGGSETQYF	TGTGCCAGCAGCCCCACAGGGGGCTCGGAGACCCAGTACTTC
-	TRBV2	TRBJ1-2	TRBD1	CASRSGGNYGYTF	TGTGCCAGCAGATCAGGGGGTAACTATGGCTACACCTTC
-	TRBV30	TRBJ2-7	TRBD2	CAWSVQLAGGPSYEQYF	TGTGCCTGGAGTGTACAACTAGCGGGAGGACCTTCCTACGAGCAGTACTTC
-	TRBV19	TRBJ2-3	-	CASSIVAGGTDTQYF	TGTGCCAGTAGTATAGTAGCAGGGGGCACAGATACGCAGTATTTT
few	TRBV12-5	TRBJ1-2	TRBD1	CASAETGGHYGYTF	TGTGCTAGTGCCGAGACAGGGGGTCACTATGGCTACACCTTC
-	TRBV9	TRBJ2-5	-	CASSDGLLETQYF	TGTGCCAGCAGCGACGGCTTGCTAGAGACCCAGTACTTC
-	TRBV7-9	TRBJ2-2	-	CASSSASGELFF	TGTGCCAGCAGCTCAGCATCCGGGGAGCTGTTTTTT
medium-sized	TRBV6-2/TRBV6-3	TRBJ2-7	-	CASSYSTGEGGYEQYF	TGTGCCAGCAGCTATTCGACAGGGGAGGGAGGATACGAGCAGTACTTC
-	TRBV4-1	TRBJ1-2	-	CASSQQEGYGYTF	TGCGCCAGCAGCCAACAGGAGGGCTATGGCTACACCTTC
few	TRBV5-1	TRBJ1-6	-	CASSLDRLYNSPLHF	TGCGCCAGCAGCTTGGACAGACTCTATAATTCACCCCTCCACTTT